This T cell receptor beta chain originates from a study of shared clonotypes between healthy human individuals. Several immunoSEQ 96-well plates shared each subset's DNA, each plate a replicate. Sequencing used immunoSEQ multiplex PCR; TCRdb keeps in-frame clones, though not all of them. The sample consists of about 500,000 clones, roughly 80% of them appearing once. Free of recent acute infections or vaccinations, the donors were healthy HIV-negative adults. CDR1 and CDR2 from the germline V gene are LGHNA and YNFKEQ. The CDR3 extends over 15 amino acids. Trimming removed 0 bases at V and 0 bases at J, with 9 bases between. This clone turned up a few times. Its matching antigen is unknown. Findings and caveats of the study: Only blood was sampled, and tissue TCR repertoires likely differ from blood ones.

The chain couples TRBV4-2 to TRBJ2-7; the D is unclear. This receptor was obtained from a middle-aged woman in good health. Some clones in this sample may be carry-over from other donors' samples. The sequencing sample was made of PBMCs. CDR3 protein: CASSQDEGGSYEQYF. Here the CDR3 DNA reads TGTGCCAGCAGCCAAGATGAAGGCGGCTCCTACGAGCAGTACTTC.